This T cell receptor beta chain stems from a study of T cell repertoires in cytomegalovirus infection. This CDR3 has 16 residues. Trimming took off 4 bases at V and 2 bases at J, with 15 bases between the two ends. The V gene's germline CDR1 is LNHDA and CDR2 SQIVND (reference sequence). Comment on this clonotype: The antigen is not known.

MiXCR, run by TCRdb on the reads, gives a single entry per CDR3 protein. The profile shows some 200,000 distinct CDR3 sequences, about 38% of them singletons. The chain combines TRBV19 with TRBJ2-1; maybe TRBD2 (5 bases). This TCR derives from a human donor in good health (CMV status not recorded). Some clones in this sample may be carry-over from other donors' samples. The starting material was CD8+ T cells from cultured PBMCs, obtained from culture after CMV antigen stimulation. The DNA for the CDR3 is TGTGCCAGTAGTACCCGGCTAGCTTACCCCTACAATGAGCAGTTCTTC. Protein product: CASSTRLAYPYNEQFF. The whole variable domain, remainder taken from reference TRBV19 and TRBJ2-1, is DGGITQSPKYLFRKEGQNVTLSCEQNLNHDAMYWYRQDPGQGLRLIYYSQIVNDFQKGDIAEGYSVSREKKESFPLTVTSAQKNPTAFYLCASSTRLAYPYNEQFFGPGTRLTVL.